This T cell receptor (beta chain) was identified in a study of blood T cells in healthy people across ages. The use of a sample-barcoded 5' primer and a J-beta primer mix characterized a second PCR of roughly 6 to 11 cycles. TCRdb independently ran MiXCR on the 5' RACE reads; one entry per CDR3 protein. The profile shows approximately 2,000,000 distinct CDR3 sequences, around 40% of them singletons. For this clonotype: Its antigen is currently unknown.

Study results and limitations: Samples with more naive T cells showed higher observed beta diversity.

Germline assignment: CDR1 SGHRS and CDR2 YFSETQ. V shed 3 bases and J shed 0 bases, with 15 bases lying between them. CDR3 size: 16 residues. Sample donors were healthy Caucasian individuals that came from Russia, aged roughly 6 to 95. Peripheral blood from each donor was collected in a volume of about 10 milliliters. With each sample, at least 5.5 micrograms of total RNA were extracted. What was sequenced was blood. This TCR came from a human donor in good health. The gene calls are TRBV5-1 and TRBJ2-5, with a weak D call TRBD2 (6 bases). The CDR3: CASSSGLKKNQETQYF. DNA of the CDR3: TGCGCCAGCAGCTCGGGACTTAAGAAAAACCAAGAGACCCAGTACTTC.